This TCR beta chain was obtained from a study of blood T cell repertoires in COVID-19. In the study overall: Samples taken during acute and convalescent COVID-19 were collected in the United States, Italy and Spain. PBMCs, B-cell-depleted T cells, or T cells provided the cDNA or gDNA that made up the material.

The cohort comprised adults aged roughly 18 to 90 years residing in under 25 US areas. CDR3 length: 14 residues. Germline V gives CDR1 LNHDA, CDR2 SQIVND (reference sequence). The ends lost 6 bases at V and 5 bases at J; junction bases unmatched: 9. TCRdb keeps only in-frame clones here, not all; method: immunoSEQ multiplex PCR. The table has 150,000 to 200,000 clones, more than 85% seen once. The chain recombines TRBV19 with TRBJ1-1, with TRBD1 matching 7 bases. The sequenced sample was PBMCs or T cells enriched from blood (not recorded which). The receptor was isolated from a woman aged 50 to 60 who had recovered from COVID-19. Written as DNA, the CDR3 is TGTGCCAGTAGACTCGGGACAGCTATGACTGAAGCTTTCTTT. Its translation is CASRLGTAMTEAFF.